This T cell receptor beta chain was identified during a study of PD-1 blockade in classical Hodgkin lymphoma. The assay was immunoSEQ multiplex PCR, and TCRdb's table has in-frame clones only and misses some. The profile shows about 9,300 clones, 80% to 95% of them singletons. The CDR3 runs 15 residues. With V trimmed by 0 bases and J by 5 bases, 4 bases remained unmatched. Germline loops: CDR1 SGHRS, CDR2 YFSETQ. Specified time point: newly diagnosed, previously untreated cHL patient sample. Researchers pulled CD8+ T cells out of thawed PBMCs using magnetic negative selection. Details on this clone: Antigen specificity is unknown.

Findings of the study overall: What drove the repertoire differences, possibly disease activity or prior therapy, has not been defined.

The sample comprised CD8+ T cells from blood. The sequence derives from a human donor with classical Hodgkin lymphoma. The chain uses TRBV5-1 and TRBJ2-2, with TRBD1 matching 7 bases. CDR3 bases: TGCGCCAGCAGCTTGGGACAGGGATGGACCGGGGAGCTGTTTTTT. This gives the protein CASSLGQGWTGELFF.